These 8 T cell receptor beta chains were all obtained from the same sample, sequenced in a study of blood T cells in healthy people across ages. The second PCR ran roughly 6 to 11 cycles with a sample-barcoded 5' primer and J-beta primers. TCRdb ran MiXCR on the 5' RACE reads and lists one entry per CDR3 protein. This table holds some 760,000 distinct CDR3 sequences, roughly 25% found once. This same sample was also taken into another study, of T cells of mothers and their children.

What was sequenced was blood. The receptors were gathered from a boy aged 5-17 years in good health.

This clonotype has more than one count but fewer than ten. V is TRBV7-2 and J is TRBJ2-1; 8 positions agree with TRBD2. The V segment lost 3 bases and the J segment 4 bases; nucleotides outside the gene matches: 8. The germline gives CDR1 SGHTA, CDR2 FQGNSA. The CDR3 consists of 16 residues. The CDR3 DNA sequence: TGTGCCAGCAGCTTGAATAGCGGGATGGGTTACAATGAGCAGTTCTTC. This sequence encodes CASSLNSGMGYNEQFF.

This clonotype was counted between two and nine times. V usage is TRBV5-1 and J usage is TRBJ1-2; no reliable D call. The V gene lost 5 bases and the J gene lost 0 bases, with 11 bases spanning the gap. The CDR3 loop spans 14 amino acids. Germline values: CDR1 SGHRS, CDR2 YFSETQ. The CDR3 region is CASRPDASNYGYTF. The CDR3 bases are TGCGCCAGCAGACCGGACGCCTCTAACTATGGCTACACCTTC.

The chain has TRBV3-1 and TRBJ1-3, with D tentatively TRBD1 (5 bases). Germline V lookup: CDR1 LGHDT, CDR2 YNNKEL (reference sequence). Trimming shortened V by 5 bases and J by 2 bases, and 10 bases separated the two germline ends. This CDR3 has 14 residues. CDR3 in DNA: TGTGCCAGCAGCGGAAGGGGACCTGGAAACACCATATATTTT. It is translated as CASSGRGPGNTIYF.

This clonotype occurred many times. The chain is built from TRBV12-3 or TRBV12-4 and TRBJ2-7; D is undetermined. V was trimmed by 3 bases and J by 0 bases, leaving 12 bases between them. The CDR3 runs to 15 residues. CDR3: CASSFGGVLSYEQYF. In DNA, the CDR3 is TGTGCCAGCAGTTTTGGTGGGGTGCTCTCCTACGAGCAGTACTTC.

Only one count was recorded for this clonotype. This chain connects TRBV5-6 to TRBJ1-2, with TRBD1 as a possible D gene (6 bases). The CDR3 consists of 13 residues. The germline gives CDR1 SGHDT, CDR2 YYEEEE. Trimming pared 6 bases from V and 3 bases from J, leaving 12 bases between. The CDR3 loop is CASTPTGYYGYTF. The CDR3 DNA follows: TGTGCCAGCACCCCGACAGGATACTATGGCTACACCTTC.

The CDR3 bases are TGCAGCGTTGCGACTAGCGGGAGCACAGATACGCAGTATTTT. This encodes CSVATSGSTDTQYF. This sequence joins TRBV29-1 and TRBJ2-3; TRBD2 agrees at 10 bases. Trimming removed 4 bases from V and 0 bases from J; junction bases left unmatched: 1. This CDR3 spans 14 amino acids. Germline-derived CDR1 and CDR2 are SQVTM and ANQGSEA.

This clonotype was counted between two and nine times. J is TRBJ2-1 and V is TRBV5-1; 7 bases fit TRBD2. V dropped 1 base and J dropped 1; count of bases not matched to a gene: 5. The CDR3 runs 16 residues. The germline gives CDR1 SGHRS, CDR2 YFSETQ. CDR3 sequence: CASSLTREVSYNEQFF. As DNA, the CDR3 is TGCGCCAGCAGCTTGACACGGGAGGTGTCCTACAATGAGCAGTTCTTC.

The sample holds a few counts of this clonotype. This rearrangement joins TRBV6-5 to TRBJ2-3; the match to TRBD2 covers 11 bases. Per the germline V gene, CDR1 is MNHEY and CDR2 is SVGAGI. This CDR3 is 13 amino acids long. Losses at the gene ends were 9 bases for V and 4 bases for J; bases not matched to a gene: 3. Here the CDR3 DNA reads TGTGCCAGTGGGACTAGCGGACCAGATACGCAGTATTTT. It is translated as CASGTSGPDTQYF.